A single sample gave rise to the 10 T cell receptor beta chains below, sequenced in a study of T-cell reconstitution after alpha-beta-depleted transplantation in children. During its preparation, the TCRbeta library received unique molecular identifiers. MiXCR, run by TCRdb on the PCR reads, gives a single entry per CDR3 protein. The sample has around 700,000 distinct CDR3 sequences, around 14% seen once; the top ten hold 0.79%. The sequenced sample was PBMCs, obtained before TCRalphabeta/CD19-depleted stem cell transplant. The receptors shown here come from a girl aged 2-15 years with congenital amegakaryocytic thrombocytopenia, due to receive a stem cell transplant.

The V call is TRBV7-9, the J call TRBJ2-7; D ambiguous. This CDR3 has 13 residues. V was clipped by 5 bases and J by 2 bases, with 10 bases between them. Per germline, CDR1 SEHNR and CDR2 FQNEAQ (reference sequence). CDR3 protein: CASSTLVAYEQYF. The CDR3 nucleotides are TGTGCCAGCAGCACCTTGGTCGCCTACGAGCAGTACTTC.

The V call is TRBV4-1, the J call TRBJ2-2, with TRBD2 identical over 7 bases. CDR1 is MGHRA, CDR2 YSYEKL, per germline. The CDR3 consists of 18 residues. The V segment lost 0 bases and the J segment 4 bases; nucleotides outside the gene matches: 11. CDR3 DNA sequence: TGCGCCAGCAGCCAAGATTTACGGACTAGTACGTTCACCGGGGAGCTGTTTTTT. This gives the protein CASSQDLRTSTFTGELFF.

The chain has TRBV6-1 and TRBJ2-3, with 11 bases that match TRBD2. Germline V gene data show CDR1 as MNHNS and CDR2 as SASEGT. V shed 2 bases, J shed 7 bases, and the junction held 8 bases outside the gene matches. The CDR3 runs to 16 residues. The CDR3 sequence: CASSEWASGRRYTQYF. The CDR3, as DNA: TGTGCCAGCAGTGAATGGGCTAGCGGGAGGAGGTATACGCAGTATTTT.

This clonotype appeared a few times. The junction departs from germline at one end; a sequencing error may be responsible. This sequence joins TRBV20-1 and TRBJ2-1; TRBD2 matches 9 bases. The CDR3 is 17 residues long. Germline CDR1 is DFQATT and CDR2 is SNEGSKA (reference sequence). The CDR3 sequence: CCASDPRRGGSYNEQFF. In nucleotides, the CDR3 is TGCTGTGCTAGTGACCCTCGGCGGGGGGGCTCCTACAATGAGCAGTTCTTC.

This clonotype was picked up a small number of times. The V and J genes are TRBV30 and TRBJ2-7; weak D call: TRBD1 (6 bases). Trimming left V 3 bases short and J 4 bases short, with 16 bases between. CDR1 is GTSNPN, CDR2 SVGIG, per germline (reference sequence). The CDR3 covers 14 residues. The CDR3 is CAWSEQGGFYEQYF. The CDR3 nucleotides are TGTGCCTGGAGCGAACAGGGCGGCTTTTACGAGCAGTACTTC.

The chain combines TRBV7-6 with TRBJ2-7; 7 bases fit TRBD1. J was trimmed by 5 bases and V by 1 base; bases with no gene match: 11. This CDR3 spans 16 amino acids. Germline CDR1 reads SGHVS; CDR2 reads FNYEAQ. As DNA, the CDR3 is TGTGCCAGCAGCTTAGGTAGAGGGGGCTATTCTCACGAGCAGTACTTC. Its translation is CASSLGRGGYSHEQYF.

This clonotype showed up just a few times. CDR3 nucleotide sequence: TGTGCCAGCAGCTTAGATGGGGTGGACAGGGTCACAGATACGCAGTATTTT. It encodes CASSLDGVDRVTDTQYF. The genes are TRBV11-2 and TRBJ2-3; 8 bases agree with TRBD1. This CDR3 has 17 amino acids. After removal of 0 bases from V and 2 bases from J, the junction contained 7 bases not matched to a gene. Per germline, CDR1 SGHAT and CDR2 FQNNGV.

This clonotype has a handful of counts. V and J are TRBV20-1 and TRBJ2-5; D assignment may be TRBD1 or TRBD2 (5 bases each). The ends were cut back, 2 bases at V and 5 bases at J, with 12 bases in the middle. CDR1 and CDR2 from the germline V gene are DFQATT and SNEGSKA (reference sequence). This CDR3 has 13 amino acids. CDR3 nucleotides: TGCAGTGCTAGACCTCTGGGGGTGGAGACCCAGTACTTC. Protein product: CSARPLGVETQYF.

This clonotype came up a few times. The chain employs TRBV7-2 and TRBJ2-1; 14 positions agree with TRBD2. The CDR3 length is 17 residues. Germline CDR1 SGHTA, CDR2 FQGNSA. After removal of 5 bases from V and 9 bases from J, the junction contained 12 bases not matched to a gene. CDR3 residues: CASSPGGGTSGSFEQFF. CDR3 bases: TGTGCCAGCAGCCCCGGGGGGGGGACTAGCGGGAGTTTTGAGCAGTTCTTC.

This clonotype has a count of ten or more. The genes are TRBV7-9 and TRBJ2-2; TRBD2 matches 9 bases. This CDR3 contains 19 residues. The V and J ends lost 2 bases and 4 bases, in that order; junction bases with no gene match: 14. Germline CDR1 and CDR2: SEHNR and FQNEAQ (reference sequence). The CDR3 sequence is CASSLFPAGTSMGTGELFF. The CDR3 DNA reads as TGTGCCAGCAGCTTATTCCCCGCCGGGACTAGCATGGGCACCGGGGAGCTGTTTTTT.